The 28 T cell receptor beta chains given below trace back to one sample, sequenced in a study of blood T cells in healthy people across ages. Next came a second PCR, run for roughly 6 to 11 cycles, which used a sample-barcoded 5' primer along with a J-beta primer mix. TCRdb itself ran the 5' RACE reads through MiXCR, one entry per CDR3 protein. Of hundreds of thousands of distinct CDR3 sequences in the sample, roughly 50% are singletons; the top ten hold roughly 24%. The sample consisted of blood. The source of these receptors is a middle-aged man in good health.

J is TRBJ2-7 and V is TRBV20-1, with a tentative D call TRBD1 (6 bases). Germline V gene lookup returns CDR1 DFQATT and CDR2 SNEGSKA (reference sequence). Trimming left V 0 bases short and J 0 bases short, with 18 bases between. This CDR3 comprises 17 residues. CDR3 nucleotides: TGCAGTGCTAGAGATGATGGCCAGGGGCCCAGCTCCTACGAGCAGTACTTC. Its protein product is CSARDDGQGPSSYEQYF.

This clonotype occurred a few times. The chain links TRBV12-3 or TRBV12-4 to TRBJ2-2; D not resolved. The V and J ends lost 6 bases and 6 bases respectively, with 11 bases between them. The CDR3 is made up of 13 amino acids. The CDR3 reads CASSWDRAGELFF. The CDR3 nucleotides read TGTGCCAGCAGCTGGGATAGGGCCGGGGAGCTGTTTTTT.

This clonotype was picked up many times. The chain employs TRBV3-1 and TRBJ2-1; D remains ambiguous. Germline-derived CDR1 and CDR2 are LGHDT and YNNKEL (reference sequence). The CDR3 is made up of 15 amino acids. V lost 0 bases and J 3 bases, leaving 9 bases between the germline ends. DNA of the CDR3: TGTGCCAGCAGCCAAGATGGTGGCGGCTACAATGAGCAGTTCTTC. It encodes CASSQDGGGYNEQFF.

This clonotype occurred a few times. This rearrangement joins TRBV28 to TRBJ2-1; 11 bases map to TRBD2. Germline V gene sequence: CDR1 MDHEN, CDR2 SYDVKM. This CDR3 comprises 22 residues. The V segment lost 1 base and the J segment 2 bases; nucleotides outside the gene matches: 19. CDR3 DNA: TGTGCCAGCAGTTTATTTAAGAACCCTGGGACTAGCGGTCATGAGGCCTACAATGAGCAGTTCTTC. It yields the protein CASSLFKNPGTSGHEAYNEQFF.

This rearrangement joins TRBV12-3 or TRBV12-4 to TRBJ1-2, with 7 bases lining up with TRBD1. The CDR3 length is 15 residues. Trimming at V came to 5 bases and at J to 1 base, leaving 7 bases not matched to a gene. CDR3 in DNA: TGTGCCAGCAGTCAGACAGGGTCCCGTAACTATGGCTACACCTTC. Translation gives CASSQTGSRNYGYTF.

This rearrangement joins TRBV25-1 to TRBJ1-6, with D unclear. Germline loops: CDR1 MGHDK, CDR2 SYGVNS. The CDR3 is made up of 13 amino acids. Trimming cost V 10 bases and J 7 bases, with 14 bases left between them. In nucleotides, the CDR3 is TGTGCCACTGGGGATGGATTGAATTCACCCCTCCACTTT. As protein: CATGDGLNSPLHF.

The chain has TRBV10-3 and TRBJ1-1; D not resolved. Trimming removed 0 bases at V and 5 bases at J, with 7 bases between. CDR1 is ENHRY, CDR2 SYGVKD, per germline. The CDR3 spans 13 residues. In nucleotides, the CDR3 is TGTGCCATCAGTGAGTCGAAGGGAACTGAAGCTTTCTTT. This gives the protein CAISESKGTEAFF.

This chain links TRBV29-1 with TRBJ2-3; D possibly uses TRBD1 or TRBD2 (5 bases each). Trimming took 8 bases from V and 1 from J, leaving 10 bases between them. Germline CDR1 and CDR2: SQVTM and ANQGSEA. This CDR3 contains 12 residues. The CDR3 here is CSSGTGTDTQYF. CDR3 DNA: TGCAGCTCTGGGACGGGCACAGATACGCAGTATTTT.

In this sample, this clonotype turned up once. The genes are TRBV5-5 and TRBJ2-7; the D gene is possibly TRBD2 (7 bases). This CDR3 contains 17 residues. V lost 4 bases, J lost 2 bases, and 22 bases lay in between. Per germline, CDR1 SGHKS and CDR2 YYEKEE (reference sequence). The CDR3 loop reads CASSPGAPAGDTYEQYF. The CDR3 bases are TGTGCCAGCAGCCCAGGGGCTCCGGCGGGGGATACCTACGAGCAGTACTTC. Full variable domain (missing parts from reference TRBV5-5 and TRBJ2-7): DAGVTQSPTHLIKTRGQQVTLRCSPISGHKSVSWYQQVLGQGPQFIFQYYEKEERGRGNFPDRFSARQFPNYSSELNVNALLLGDSALYLCASSPGAPAGDTYEQYFGPGTRLTVT.

The chain uses TRBV21-1 and TRBJ2-7; the table's D call of TRBD1 was not tested on the DNA. TRBV21-1 counts as a pseudogene. There are 17 residues in the CDR3. This CDR3 is CASSTRGKTGRSYEQYF. For the CDR3, the DNA is TGTGCCAGCAGCACTCGGGGTAAGACAGGGAGATCCTACGAGCAGTACTTC.

This chain links TRBV12-3 or TRBV12-4 with TRBJ2-7, with 8 bases that match TRBD1. The CDR3 covers 15 residues. V shed 4 bases, J shed 3 bases, and the junction held 8 bases outside the gene matches. The CDR3 loop reads CASSSGQGLSYEQYF. In nucleotides, the CDR3 is TGTGCCAGCAGTTCCGGACAGGGTCTAAGCTACGAGCAGTACTTC.

J is TRBJ2-5 and V is TRBV29-1, with TRBD1 matching 7 bases. Germline V gene sequence: CDR1 SQVTM, CDR2 ANQGSEA. Germline trimming cut 2 bases from V and 11 bases from J; bases unmatched to any gene: 11. The CDR3 is 13 residues long. The CDR3 sequence: CSVESGQYNEQYF. CDR3 sequence (DNA): TGCAGCGTTGAATCGGGACAGTACAATGAGCAGTACTTC.

The V and J genes are TRBV20-1 and TRBJ2-7; tentative D call: TRBD1 (6 bases). This CDR3 region has 17 residues. V lost 2 bases to trimming and J lost 5 bases, with 25 bases between them. CDR1 DFQATT and CDR2 SNEGSKA come from the germline V gene (reference sequence). CDR3 sequence reads: CSARRDAPEQGFHEQYF. The CDR3 DNA is TGCAGTGCTAGACGAGACGCCCCGGAACAGGGTTTCCACGAGCAGTACTTC.

V is TRBV29-1 and J is TRBJ2-2, with 10 nucleotides matching TRBD2. V dropped 3 bases and J dropped 4; count of bases not matched to a gene: 5. CDR1 is SQVTM and CDR2 is ANQGSEA in the germline V gene. CDR3 length: 15 amino acids. CDR3 amino acids: CSVDGASGSTGELFF. The CDR3 DNA is TGCAGCGTTGATGGGGCTAGCGGGAGCACCGGGGAGCTGTTTTTT.

This clonotype was detected only a few times. The rearrangement links TRBV5-1 to TRBJ2-3; 7 nucleotides agree with TRBD2. V was clipped by 3 bases and J by 0 bases; unmatched bases: 4. The CDR3 sequence is 15 residues long. Germline V gives CDR1 SGHRS, CDR2 YFSETQ. CDR3 protein: CASSSQGLSTDTQYF. CDR3 nucleotide sequence: TGCGCCAGCAGCTCCCAGGGACTAAGCACAGATACGCAGTATTTT. Looking up the rest from reference TRBV5-1 and TRBJ2-3 gives the full variable domain: KAGVTQTPRYLIKTRGQQVTLSCSPISGHRSVSWYQQTPGQGLQFLFEYFSETQRNKGNFPGRFSGRQFSNSRSEMNVSTLELGDSALYLCASSSQGLSTDTQYFGPGTRLTVL.

This chain links TRBV10-3 with TRBJ2-5; perhaps TRBD2 as D (5 bases). Trimming cost V 3 bases and J 5 bases, with 7 bases left between them. The CDR3 contains 12 residues. Germline V CDR1 and CDR2: ENHRY, SYGVKD. The CDR3 sequence: CAISDTRETQYF. The CDR3 DNA follows: TGTGCCATCAGTGACACTAGGGAGACCCAGTACTTC.

The chain links TRBV7-9 to TRBJ2-5, with a possible D match to TRBD2 (5 bases). CDR3 size: 18 residues. Germline CDR1 is SEHNR and CDR2 is FQNEAQ (reference sequence). V lost 7 bases and J 3 bases, leaving 27 bases between the germline ends. The CDR3 protein is CASNYLGIVVEGEETQYF. The CDR3 bases are TGTGCCAGCAACTACCTCGGGATTGTAGTCGAGGGCGAAGAGACCCAGTACTTC.

The V call is TRBV12-3 or TRBV12-4, the J call TRBJ1-2, with unresolved D. This CDR3 has 14 amino acids. Trimming took off 7 bases at V and 4 bases at J, with 16 bases between the two ends. The CDR3 nucleotides read TGTGCCAGCACCAAAAGCGGCAGAATCTATGGCTACACCTTC. Residues: CASTKSGRIYGYTF.

This clonotype has only a few counts. J is TRBJ2-7 and V is TRBV2, with 10 bases aligning to TRBD2. The CDR3 loop spans 16 amino acids. Trimming cost V 8 bases and J 1 base; bases outside gene matches: 11. CDR1 and CDR2 (germline): SNHLY, FYNNEI. The CDR3 region has the DNA TGTGCCAGCCAAATAGCGGGAGGTACTCTATCCTACGAGCAGTACTTC. Protein product: CASQIAGGTLSYEQYF.

J is TRBJ2-7 and V is TRBV6-2 or TRBV6-3; D gene ambiguous. The V and J ends lost 6 bases and 4 bases respectively, with 10 bases between them. The germline CDR1 and CDR2 sequences are MNHEY and SVGEGT. This CDR3 region has 12 residues. CDR3 sequence reads: CASRYTSYEQYF. In DNA form, the CDR3 reads TGTGCCAGCAGGTACACTTCTTACGAGCAGTACTTC.

The gene calls are TRBV19 and TRBJ2-7; 9 bases line up with TRBD2. The V gene's germline CDR1 is LNHDA and CDR2 SQIVND (reference sequence). The CDR3 has 16 amino acids. After removal of 6 bases from V and 4 bases from J, the junction contained 13 bases not matched to a gene. CDR3 DNA sequence: TGTGCCAGTAGCCCGCCGGGGGTAGCGGGAGCATACGAGCAGTACTTC. Amino acid sequence: CASSPPGVAGAYEQYF.

The V and J genes are TRBV20-1 and TRBJ2-1; D is unresolved. The DNA end lines up better with TRBJ2-7; the J call may be wrong. The germline V gene encodes CDR1 DFQATT and CDR2 SNEGSKA (reference sequence). The CDR3 is made up of 12 amino acids. The CDR3 coding sequence is TGCAGTGCCCCCGCATCAAACAATGAGCAGTACTTC. This gives the protein CSAPASNNEQYF.

In DNA form, the CDR3 reads TGTGCCAGCAGTCCACAGATTTCAGATACGCAGTATTTT. Encoded protein: CASSPQISDTQYF. This chain uses TRBV27 with TRBJ2-3; no firm D call. This CDR3 is 13 amino acids long. Trimming removed 5 bases from V and 4 bases from J, with 10 bases in between. From germline, CDR1 is MNHEY and CDR2 SMNVEV (reference sequence).

Concerning this clonotype itself: It may be a read error: a sequence one base away is much more abundant. This chain joins TRBV5-1 and TRBJ2-5; the match to TRBD2 covers 10 bases. CDR1 and CDR2 (germline): SGHRS, YFSETQ. V trimming: 4 bases; J trimming: 1 base; junction bases outside the gene matches: 4. CDR3 length: 15 amino acids. The CDR3 loop reads CASSTGLAVQETQYF. CDR3 coding DNA: TGCGCCAGCAGCACCGGACTAGCGGTCCAAGAGACCCAGTACTTC.

The V gene is TRBV28, the J gene TRBJ2-4; 7 nucleotides agree with TRBD1. This CDR3 has 13 amino acids. In germline, CDR1 is MDHEN, CDR2 SYDVKM. Trimming at V came to 3 bases and at J to 9 bases, leaving 5 bases not matched to a gene. CDR3 sequence (DNA): TGTGCCAGCAGTTTCCTAAAGGGGGCCATTCAGTACTTC. The encoded protein is CASSFLKGAIQYF.

The gene calls are TRBV12-3 or TRBV12-4 and TRBJ1-4; weak D call: TRBD1 (6 bases). This CDR3 region has 14 residues. V dropped 6 bases and J dropped 5 bases, with 13 bases sitting between them. In nucleotides, the CDR3 is TGTGCCAGCAGCTTGGACAGCTTAAATGAAAAACTGTTTTTT. Translation: CASSLDSLNEKLFF.

This chain uses TRBV24-1 with TRBJ2-1; 7 bases are a match to TRBD2. Germline V CDR1 and CDR2: KGHDR, SFDVKD. The CDR3 extends over 15 amino acids. V lost 1 base, J lost 1 base, and 0 bases stayed unmatched. The CDR3 bases are TGTGCCACCAGTGATTTAGCGGGGTCCTACAATGAGCAGTTCTTC. It is translated as CATSDLAGSYNEQFF.

This clonotype was seen a few times. This chain uses TRBV20-1 with TRBJ2-5; 12 positions agree with TRBD2. The J call is doubtful: the DNA matches TRBJ2-7 better. Germline assignment: CDR1 DFQATT and CDR2 SNEGSKA (reference sequence). This CDR3 spans 12 amino acids. CDR3 DNA: TGCAGTGTGGCTAGCGGGAGGGTCGAGCAGTACTTC. Amino acids: CSVASGRVEQYF.